A selection of T cell receptor beta chains follows, all from one sample in a study of T cell responses to AZD1222 COVID-19 vaccine. Repertoires were generated with immunoSEQ multiplex PCR, while TCRdb's copy carries only in-frame clones and drops some. The sample lists 90,000 to 120,000 clones; about 90% were seen once. This specimen was peripheral blood, taken 28 days after the second AZD1222 dose. The receptors were gathered from an adult who received the AZD1222 COVID-19 vaccine. CDR3s include the opening cysteine and the closing phenylalanine or tryptophan. A D gene is named only where the DNA matches it firmly. Size tells how often a clone was seen (once, few, many) or the class of an expanded clone, and some rows leave it out.

j_call: TRBJ1-1
d_call: TRBD1
clone_size: .
v_call: TRBV14
cdr3_aa: CASSQDHRGLGTEAFF
cdr3_nt: TGTGCCAGCAGCCAAGACCACAGGGGATTGGGAACTGAAGCTTTCTTT

j_call: TRBJ1-6
d_call: .
clone_size: .
v_call: TRBV28
cdr3_aa: CASTYYGGLNSPLHF
cdr3_nt: TGTGCCAGCACGTACTACGGGGGCCTAAATTCACCCCTCCACTTT

j_call: TRBJ2-3
d_call: TRBD2
clone_size: .
v_call: TRBV5-5
cdr3_aa: CASSLRTGTSGPDTQYF
cdr3_nt: TGTGCCAGCAGCTTGCGCACCGGGACTAGCGGACCAGATACGCAGTATTTT

j_call: TRBJ2-5
d_call: .
clone_size: .
v_call: TRBV7-2
cdr3_aa: CASSLERGGPRAQYF
cdr3_nt: TGTGCCAGCAGCTTAGAGAGGGGGGGCCCCCGTGCCCAGTACTTC

j_call: TRBJ1-1
d_call: .
clone_size: .
v_call: TRBV19
cdr3_aa: CASTPHRNTEAFF
cdr3_nt: TGTGCCAGTACCCCACATAGGAACACTGAAGCTTTCTTT

j_call: TRBJ1-1
d_call: .
clone_size: .
v_call: TRBV10-3
cdr3_aa: CAISQGPNTEAFF
cdr3_nt: TGTGCCATCAGCCAGGGCCCGAACACTGAAGCTTTCTTT

j_call: TRBJ1-5
d_call: .
clone_size: few
v_call: TRBV28
cdr3_aa: CASSFTVSNQPQHF
cdr3_nt: TGTGCCAGCAGTTTCACTGTTAGCAATCAGCCCCAGCATTTT

j_call: TRBJ2-7
d_call: .
clone_size: .
v_call: TRBV6-5
cdr3_aa: CASSYSASASYEQYF
cdr3_nt: TGTGCCAGCAGTTACTCGGCTAGCGCCTCCTACGAGCAGTACTTC

j_call: TRBJ1-5
d_call: .
clone_size: few
v_call: TRBV4-1
cdr3_aa: CASSQDIGGSNQPQHF
cdr3_nt: TGCGCCAGCAGCCAAGATATCGGGGGGTCCAATCAGCCCCAGCATTTT

j_call: TRBJ1-2
d_call: .
clone_size: .
v_call: TRBV3-1/TRBV3-2
cdr3_aa: CASSQDRGGYTF
cdr3_nt: TGTGCCAGCAGCCAAGATCGGGGAGGCTACACCTTC

j_call: TRBJ2-7
d_call: .
clone_size: .
v_call: TRBV6-5
cdr3_aa: CASSYSRAGSYEQYF
cdr3_nt: TGTGCCAGCAGTTACTCGAGGGCAGGGTCCTACGAGCAGTACTTC

j_call: TRBJ2-3
d_call: .
clone_size: .
v_call: TRBV5-1
cdr3_aa: CASSLAADTQYF
cdr3_nt: TGCGCCAGCAGCTTGGCCGCAGATACGCAGTATTTT

j_call: TRBJ2-7
d_call: TRBD2
clone_size: .
v_call: TRBV7-6
cdr3_aa: CASSSAQASGLYEQYF
cdr3_nt: TGTGCCAGCAGCTCTGCCCAGGCTAGCGGGCTCTACGAGCAGTACTTC

j_call: TRBJ2-5
d_call: .
clone_size: few
v_call: TRBV27
cdr3_aa: CASRDGLAQETQYF
cdr3_nt: TGTGCCAGCCGGGACGGATTAGCCCAAGAGACCCAGTACTTC

j_call: TRBJ2-5
d_call: .
clone_size: .
v_call: TRBV3-1/TRBV3-2
cdr3_aa: CASSQGRRASRQETQYF
cdr3_nt: TGTGCCAGCAGCCAAGGAAGGCGGGCCTCCCGCCAAGAGACCCAGTACTTC

j_call: TRBJ2-7
d_call: TRBD2
clone_size: .
v_call: TRBV11-2
cdr3_aa: CASSLQPGLDVNYEQYF
cdr3_nt: TGTGCCAGCAGCCTCCAACCGGGACTAGACGTCAACTACGAGCAGTACTTC

j_call: TRBJ2-5
d_call: .
clone_size: once
v_call: TRBV5-8
cdr3_aa: CASSLGTAQETQYF
cdr3_nt: TGTGCCAGCAGCTTGGGTACAGCACAAGAGACCCAGTACTTC